The rows below give T cell receptor beta chains drawn from one sample of a study of blood T cell repertoires in COVID-19. Only in-frame clones appear in the TCRdb table, and some are missing; sequencing was by immunoSEQ multiplex PCR. The sample lists under 100,000 clones; 89% were seen once. The material sequenced was peripheral blood. These receptors were obtained from a man in his sixties with COVID-19, enrolled during active disease. Each CDR3 is given without its conserved first and last residue. The order of the fields is J gene, V gene, CDR3 protein.

J gene: TRBJ1-1
V gene: TRBV24-1
CDR3 protein: ATSDSRQGTNTEAF

J gene: TRBJ1-2
V gene: TRBV18
CDR3 protein: ASSPNRDHGYT

J gene: TRBJ2-1
V gene: TRBV3-1/TRBV3-2
CDR3 protein: ASSLTSGEGLREF

J gene: TRBJ1-3
V gene: TRBV5-8
CDR3 protein: ASSLETVSGNTIY

J gene: TRBJ1-4
V gene: TRBV3-1/TRBV3-2
CDR3 protein: ASSQDQAGEKLF

J gene: TRBJ2-2
V gene: TRBV15
CDR3 protein: ATSGRDRVVGELF

J gene: TRBJ1-6
V gene: TRBV11-2
CDR3 protein: ASSLKGTAYNSPPH

J gene: TRBJ1-4
V gene: TRBV3-1/TRBV3-2
CDR3 protein: ASSQESSSNEKLF

J gene: TRBJ2-5
V gene: TRBV6-1
CDR3 protein: ASSERREETQY

J gene: TRBJ2-5
V gene: TRBV6-5
CDR3 protein: ATRGDRGMETQY

J gene: TRBJ1-2
V gene: TRBV6-5
CDR3 protein: ASSWGTGSNYGYT

J gene: TRBJ2-5
V gene: TRBV5-1
CDR3 protein: ASSLLGGSETQY

J gene: TRBJ1-5
V gene: TRBV20-1
CDR3 protein: SAASGQPQH

J gene: TRBJ2-1
V gene: TRBV11-1
CDR3 protein: ASSHLARFF

J gene: TRBJ2-2
V gene: TRBV30
CDR3 protein: AWSQIAGYTGELF

J gene: TRBJ1-2
V gene: TRBV3-1/TRBV3-2
CDR3 protein: ASTGQGAFYGYT

J gene: TRBJ2-5
V gene: TRBV11-3
CDR3 protein: ASSLVHSQETQY